This TCR beta chain was sequenced for a study of beta chain features in type 1 diabetes (dated by TCRdb to the late 2010s). Regarding the complete study: No differences in mean age, gender distribution, total cell number or subset yield were found between patients and healthy donors. A total of approximately 99,000,000 sorted cells were examined across all samples, and RNA yield correlated strongly with the number of cells per subset. In the study, TCRB repertoires of sorted circulating CD4+ T cell subsets from recently diagnosed type 1 diabetes patients were compared with those of matched healthy donors. Whereas all 30 or so donors provided naive and central memory subsets, regulatory and stem cell-like memory subsets were isolated from just 8 patients and roughly eight healthy donors.

The CDR3 numbers 16 residues from cysteine through phenylalanine. The sequence is cut down to CDR3 DNA, 48 bases in frame from base 1. Via the germline V gene (reference sequence), CDR1 is LNHDA and CDR2 SQIVND. Cut back by 6 bases and 3 bases, the V and J ends lie 17 bases apart. To note about this clone: The clone's antigen remains unknown. No much larger clone exists at a distance of one base, and base qualities are not known.

What the authors observed across the whole study: The naive, central memory and regulatory TCRB repertoires appeared to resemble one another more closely among patients than among healthy donors. HLA sub-analyses involved small numbers of individuals, so any influence of HLA type on TCRB rearrangement remained unresolved. PCR may preferentially amplify shorter templates, but because patient and control samples were amplified and corrected together, any resulting skew would affect both groups equally. Fewer insertions and more nucleotide deletions at VDJ recombination sites were observed in patients with type 1 diabetes, implying thymic rearrangement abnormalities. In all four CD4+ subsets, TCRB CDR3 length was moderately but significantly shorter in type 1 diabetes patients. Because cDNA was sequenced instead of genomic DNA, highly expressing activated cells could be over-represented, though the groups showed no difference in activation or CD3 levels.

The entire amount of isolated RNA was reverse transcribed using the High Capacity cDNA Reverse Transcription Kit, so the sequenced TCRB transcripts were expressed ones. Naive, central memory and regulatory T cell samples underwent deep immunoSEQ sequencing, averaging around 3.7 million total reads per sample. Sorted cells were lysed in RLT buffer, and RNA was extracted using DNase-treated RNeasy Micro or Mini kits according to cell number. To prevent cross-contamination, every cell subset was processed on its own, while patient and healthy donor samples were processed together. The immunoSEQ multiplex PCR was used to amplify TCRB sequences from cDNA, generating 87-bp fragments that spanned the CDR3 region. Sequencing of the amplicons was done on the Illumina HiSeq platform. The paper's data handling went like this. PCR bias was computationally corrected using synthetic template baselines, reads within Hamming distance 2 were collapsed, and singletons that could not be merged were discarded. Reads were aligned to IMGT to assign V, D and J genes, CDR3 length, and insertions or deletions at six rearrangement sites. Within each subset, clonotype counts were normalized to the number of sorted cells before true diversity and Gini coefficients were calculated with the tcR R package. The overlap coefficient, calculated on TCRB nucleotide sequences, was used to measure repertoire sharing. TCRdb took over this immuneACCESS table, retaining in-frame rearrangements with V and J assigned. Such tables are incomplete; in checked studies, under half of the missing clones stem from an unresolved V gene, and the remainder is unexplained. Clone size and V and J calls were adopted from that table, with D and trimming inferred from the DNA. The sample table lists over 90,000 clones, roughly 28% of them with a count of one. The top ten hold 0.53% of the sample.

From each donor, a single peripheral blood sample of about 100 mL on average was drawn into heparinised tubes. Naive, central memory, regulatory and stem cell-like memory CD4+ T cells were sorted on a BD FACSAria II using a panel including CD45RO, CCR7, CD25, CD127, CD95 and CD27. All sorted populations exceeded 98% purity. PBMCs were separated immediately by Lymphoprep density gradient centrifugation and were stained directly, without being cultured. Samples were stained and sorted in pairs, with one healthy donor and one patient per experiment, so that batch effects were minimized. The chain is assembled from TRBV19 and TRBJ2-2; a confident D gene designation cannot be given. The sample was central memory CD4+ T cells from blood. The origin of this receptor is a young woman with type 1 diabetes. The DNA is TGTGCCAGTAGCCCTCGCGGCCGCGGAGACACCGGGGAGCTGTTTTTT. It encodes CASSPRGRGDTGELFF. The CDR3 plus the reference TRBV19 and TRBJ2-2 genes for the other parts give the full variable domain: DGGITQSPKYLFRKEGQNVTLSCEQNLNHDAMYWYRQDPGQGLRLIYYSQIVNDFQKGDIAEGYSVSREKKESFPLTVTSAQKNPTAFYLCASSPRGRGDTGELFFGEGSRLTVL.